This paragraph reports one TCR beta chain. What it binds is not known. The V gene end was trimmed by 7 bases and the J gene end by 6 bases; junction bases not matched to a gene: 3. The germline V gene encodes CDR1 SQVTM and CDR2 ANQGSEA. The CDR3 runs 12 residues. This record comes from a study of shared clonotypes between healthy human individuals. On the study more broadly: The plates for each donor numbered three CD4 naive, three CD4 memory, two CD8 naive and one CD8 memory.

Clones were read by immunoSEQ multiplex PCR, and TCRdb kept only the in-frame ones, dropping some. The sample lists some 2.4 million clones, 93% occurring once. Study-level results: Larger estimated richness was generally seen in naive subsets than in memory subsets. Inspection by rarefaction showed sorted-subset sequencing to be incomplete despite large depth.

The source of this sequence is a man aged 18-30 years in good health. Some clones in this sample may be carry-over from other donors' samples. Sequences were obtained from naive CD4+ T cells from PBMCs. Subset described: CD45RA+ positively selected. The chain links TRBV29-1 to TRBJ2-5, with 12 bases identical to TRBD2. The CDR3 protein is CSETSGSKTQYF. CDR3 bases: TGCAGCGAGACTAGCGGGAGCAAGACCCAGTACTTC.